The 27 T cell receptor beta chains reported below all come from one sample, sequenced in a study of blood T cell repertoires in COVID-19. Some clones are missing from TCRdb's copy, which holds only in-frame ones; the method was immunoSEQ multiplex PCR. The sample consists of some 290,000 clones, roughly 90% of them appearing once. Specimen: peripheral blood. These receptors all come from a woman younger than 45 with COVID-19, enrolled during active disease.

The chain employs TRBV27 and TRBJ2-1; 13 bases match TRBD2. CDR1 is MNHEY and CDR2 is SMNVEV in the germline V gene (reference sequence). After removal of 7 bases from V and 6 bases from J, the junction contained 9 bases not matched to a gene. CDR3 size: 16 residues. Here the CDR3 DNA reads TGTGCCAGCAAAATGACTAGCGGGGGGTACCTCAATGAGCAGTTCTTC. It yields the protein CASKMTSGGYLNEQFF.

V is TRBV19 and J is TRBJ2-4; 12 bases are a match to TRBD2. The V segment lost 5 bases and the J segment 7 bases; nucleotides outside the gene matches: 9. The CDR3 spans 16 residues. The germline V gene has CDR1 LNHDA and CDR2 SQIVND (reference sequence). This CDR3 is CASSLLIGTSGNIQYF. CDR3 nucleotides: TGTGCCAGTAGTCTACTAATTGGGACTAGCGGGAACATTCAGTACTTC.

The chain has TRBV27 and TRBJ1-2; D gene uncertain. Germline-derived CDR1 and CDR2 are MNHEY and SMNVEV (reference sequence). This CDR3 is 15 amino acids long. The V end lost 0 bases, the J end lost 4 bases, and 12 bases lay between the germline ends. The CDR3 nucleotides read TGTGCCAGCAGTTTATCGGTGCTGCGTGGCTATGGCTACACCTTC. It translates to CASSLSVLRGYGYTF.

This chain uses TRBV29-1 with TRBJ1-5, with D maybe TRBD1 (6 bases). CDR1 and CDR2 from the germline V gene are SQVTM and ANQGSEA. The V end lost 4 bases, the J end lost 0 bases, and 13 bases lay between the germline ends. The CDR3 runs to 15 residues. CDR3: CSVVIQGDSNQPQHF. The DNA for the CDR3 is TGCAGCGTTGTAATACAGGGAGATAGCAATCAGCCCCAGCATTTT.

This chain uses TRBV7-8 with TRBJ2-2; 10 bases align to TRBD2. CDR3 length equals 16 residues. From germline, CDR1 is SGHVS and CDR2 FQNEAQ. J lost 8 bases, V lost 2 bases, and 8 bases had no gene match. In DNA, the CDR3 is TGTGCCAGCAGCTTACGCCTAGCGGGAGCCTCTGGGGAGCTGTTTTTT. This gives the protein CASSLRLAGASGELFF.

This rearrangement joins TRBV30 to TRBJ1-2; TRBD1 matches at 8 bases. With 1 base clipped from V and 7 bases from J, the junction kept 8 bases outside the gene matches. Per the germline V gene, CDR1 is GTSNPN and CDR2 is SVGIG (reference sequence). The CDR3 has 14 residues. CDR3 nucleotides: TGTGCCTGGAGTGGCGACAGGGGATTCGGTGGCTACACCTTC. Translated: CAWSGDRGFGGYTF.

This clone turned up a few times. CDR3 sequence (DNA): TGTGCCAGCAGCTTGGCTCGACTAGCGGGAGTTCGAGAGCAGTACTTC. The encoded protein is CASSLARLAGVREQYF. The rearrangement links TRBV5-6 to TRBJ2-7, with 12 bases that match TRBD2. Trimming at V came to 0 bases and at J to 7 bases, leaving 8 bases not matched to a gene. This CDR3 contains 16 residues. Germline CDR1 and CDR2: SGHDT and YYEEEE. Combining the CDR3 with reference TRBV5-6 and TRBJ2-7 gives the whole variable domain DAGVTQSPTHLIKTRGQQVTLRCSPKSGHDTVSWYQQALGQGPQFIFQYYEEEERQRGNFPDRFSGHQFPNYSSELNVNALLLGDSALYLCASSLARLAGVREQYFGPGTRLTVT.

This chain uses TRBV15 with TRBJ2-3; TRBD2 aligns across 8 bases. Per germline, CDR1 LNHNV and CDR2 YYDKDF (reference sequence). V lost 3 bases, J lost 2 bases, and 4 bases stayed unmatched. The CDR3 runs to 15 residues. CDR3 region: CATSSGTSDTDTQYF. The CDR3 DNA is TGTGCCACCAGCAGCGGGACTAGTGACACAGATACGCAGTATTTT. Full variable domain (rest looked up from reference TRBV15 and TRBJ2-3): DAMVIQNPRYQVTQFGKPVTLSCSQTLNHNVMYWYQQKSSQAPKLLFHYYDKDFNNEADTPDNFQSRRPNTSFCFLDIRSPGLGDTAMYLCATSSGTSDTDTQYFGPGTRLTVL.

This clone was detected a few times. The rearrangement uses TRBV15 and TRBJ2-2; tentative D call: TRBD1 (6 bases). This CDR3 contains 14 residues. Germline CDR1 and CDR2: LNHNV and YYDKDF (reference sequence). V dropped 1 base and J dropped 7 bases, with 10 bases sitting between them. The CDR3 bases are TGTGCCACCAGCAGAGCAGGGGCCCTCGGGGAGCTGTTTTTT. Translated, it gives CATSRAGALGELFF.

The chain couples TRBV3-1 (or the pseudogene TRBV3-2) to TRBJ1-6, with D unresolved. Germline-derived CDR1 and CDR2 are LGHDT and YNNKEL (reference sequence). The V end lost 4 bases, the J end lost 9 bases, and 10 bases lay between the germline ends. This CDR3 contains 13 residues. CDR3 sequence: CASSPVMSSPLHF. The CDR3 DNA follows: TGTGCCAGCAGCCCCGTTATGTCTTCACCCCTCCACTTT.

The genes are TRBV18 and TRBJ1-1, with D unresolved. CDR1 and CDR2 from the germline V gene are KGHSH and LQKENI. Trimming shortened V by 1 base and J by 4 bases, and 13 bases separated the two germline ends. The CDR3 totals 15 residues. CDR3 sequence: CASSPLGGGGTEAFF. For the CDR3, the DNA is TGTGCCAGCTCACCACTAGGAGGTGGCGGCACTGAAGCTTTCTTT.

The chain joins TRBV6-5 to TRBJ1-2, with unresolved D. CDR1 MNHEY and CDR2 SVGAGI come from the germline V gene. V was trimmed by 0 bases and J by 6 bases, leaving 11 bases between them. The CDR3 contains 14 residues. The CDR3 is CASSYSVRSNGYTF. CDR3 DNA: TGTGCCAGCAGTTACTCAGTCAGAAGTAATGGCTACACCTTC.

The rearrangement joins TRBV4-2 to TRBJ2-2; D uncertain. The V gene lost 1 base and the J gene lost 2 bases, with 11 bases spanning the gap. Germline V lookup: CDR1 LGHNA, CDR2 YNFKEQ. CDR3 length equals 16 residues. The CDR3 loop is CASSQGRGSNTGELFF. The CDR3, as DNA: TGTGCCAGCAGCCAAGGTAGAGGAAGTAACACCGGGGAGCTGTTTTTT.

V gene TRBV27 combines with J gene TRBJ2-7, with 10 bases lining up with TRBD2. CDR3 length: 18 residues. Germline lookup yields CDR1 MNHEY and CDR2 SMNVEV (reference sequence). After removal of 0 bases from V and 7 bases from J, the junction contained 15 bases not matched to a gene. This chain's CDR3 is CASSLSGSVSGRAEEQYF. DNA of the CDR3: TGTGCCAGCAGTTTATCGGGATCGGTGAGCGGGAGGGCGGAAGAGCAGTACTTC.

The CDR3 spells CASSQSGSHEQFF. The CDR3 DNA sequence: TGTGCCAGCAGCCAATCAGGTTCACATGAGCAGTTCTTC. This chain links TRBV14 with TRBJ2-1, with D unclear. The CDR3 covers 13 residues. Trimming stripped 2 bases from V and 8 bases from J, with 10 bases between. In germline, CDR1 is SGHDN, CDR2 FVKESK.

The chain couples TRBV18 to TRBJ1-2; 7 bases fit TRBD1. Germline trimming cut 3 bases from V and 6 bases from J; bases unmatched to any gene: 10. The CDR3 is 15 residues long. The germline V gene has CDR1 KGHSH and CDR2 LQKENI. DNA for the CDR3: TGTGCCAGCTCACCTTCGACAGGGAGTTTTGATGGCTACACCTTC. Protein: CASSPSTGSFDGYTF.

This clone was detected only a few times. The V and J genes are TRBV5-1 and TRBJ1-3; 7 nucleotides line up with TRBD1. Losses at the gene ends were 4 bases for V and 0 bases for J; bases not matched to a gene: 4. Germline V gene sequence: CDR1 SGHRS, CDR2 YFSETQ. The CDR3 consists of 15 residues. CDR3 sequence (DNA): TGCGCCAGCAGCGGAGGGACAGACTCTGGAAACACCATATATTTT. It codes for CASSGGTDSGNTIYF.

This chain links TRBV2 with TRBJ1-1; 7 positions agree with TRBD1. With 7 bases clipped from V and 5 bases from J, the junction kept 13 bases outside the gene matches. The length of the CDR3 is 15 residues. Germline V gene sequence: CDR1 SNHLY, CDR2 FYNNEI. This CDR3 is CASTASNRGRTEAFF. DNA for the CDR3: TGTGCCAGCACCGCCTCTAACAGGGGAAGGACTGAAGCTTTCTTT.

The chain employs TRBV5-1 and TRBJ2-1, with 8 bases matching TRBD1. Germline V gene data show CDR1 as SGHRS and CDR2 as YFSETQ. V shed 4 bases and J 5 bases; nucleotides not matched to a gene: 5. The CDR3 sequence is 14 residues long. CDR3 nucleotide sequence: TGCGCCAGCAGCCTAGGACAGGGAAACAATGAGCAGTTCTTC. Amino acids: CASSLGQGNNEQFF.

The genes are TRBV5-4 and TRBJ1-2; TRBD1 agrees at 7 bases. The germline V gene has CDR1 SGHNT and CDR2 YYREEE (reference sequence). The CDR3 is made up of 15 amino acids. J lost 1 base, V lost 4 bases, and 7 bases had no gene match. The CDR3 protein is CASSTGTDGNYGYTF. The CDR3 DNA is TGTGCCAGCAGCACCGGGACAGATGGTAACTATGGCTACACCTTC.

The DNA for the CDR3 is TGTGCCAGCAGCTTAGGGGGGACAGGGGACCAAGAGACCCAGTACTTC. Amino acid sequence: CASSLGGTGDQETQYF. The rearrangement links TRBV11-3 to TRBJ2-5, with 10 bases that match TRBD1. V shed 1 base and J 0 bases; nucleotides not matched to a gene: 2. Germline V CDR1 and CDR2: SGHNT, YENEEA. This CDR3 is 16 amino acids long.

This chain uses TRBV25-1 with TRBJ2-3, with 7 nucleotides matching TRBD1. Germline CDR1 and CDR2: MGHDK and SYGVNS. The junction had 4 bases not matched to a gene; V was cut back by 2 bases and J by 2 bases. This CDR3 is built from 15 residues. The CDR3 loop is CASSERGQSTDTQYF. The CDR3, as DNA: TGTGCCAGCAGTGAAAGGGGACAGTCCACAGATACGCAGTATTTT.

V is TRBV5-4 and J is TRBJ1-2; 9 bases line up with TRBD1. CDR3 size: 15 residues. Losses at the gene ends were 0 bases for V and 4 bases for J; bases not matched to a gene: 4. Germline V gives CDR1 SGHNT, CDR2 YYREEE (reference sequence). DNA of the CDR3: TGTGCCAGCAGCTTGGTTACAGGGGGCGCCTATGGCTACACCTTC. Protein product: CASSLVTGGAYGYTF.

This chain connects TRBV5-6 to TRBJ1-6; possible D gene TRBD1, 5 bases. Germline V gene lookup returns CDR1 SGHDT and CDR2 YYEEEE. Trimming pared 1 base from V and 7 bases from J, leaving 9 bases between. The CDR3 consists of 14 residues. CDR3 sequence reads: CASSLFGGNSPLHF. CDR3 DNA: TGTGCCAGCAGCTTGTTTGGGGGGAATTCACCCCTCCACTTT.

This chain connects TRBV3-1 (or the pseudogene TRBV3-2) to TRBJ2-2; the match to TRBD2 covers 11 bases. Trimming at V came to 3 bases and at J to 6 bases, leaving 6 bases not matched to a gene. CDR3 length: 16 amino acids. CDR1 LGHDT and CDR2 YNNKEL come from the germline V gene (reference sequence). The chain's CDR3 is CASSQLAGGPSGELFF. In DNA, the CDR3 is TGTGCCAGCAGCCAGTTAGCGGGAGGGCCCTCCGGGGAGCTGTTTTTT.

This clone appeared a single time. This chain joins TRBV29-1 and TRBJ1-2; 8 positions match TRBD1. V gave up 6 bases and J gave up 6 bases; unmatched junction bases: 3. Looked up from germline, CDR1 is SQVTM and CDR2 is ANQGSEA. CDR3 length: 11 amino acids. The CDR3 loop reads CSVDRGDGYTF. In DNA, the CDR3 is TGCAGCGTCGACAGGGGTGATGGCTACACCTTC.

The chain carries TRBV28 and TRBJ2-7, with 12 bases aligning to TRBD2. CDR1 and CDR2 from the germline V gene are MDHEN and SYDVKM. The junction had 4 bases not matched to a gene; V was cut back by 5 bases and J by 11 bases. CDR3 length: 12 amino acids. The CDR3 DNA reads as TGTGCCAGCAGTCCTAGCGGGAGGGCGGAGTACTTC. This gives the protein CASSPSGRAEYF.